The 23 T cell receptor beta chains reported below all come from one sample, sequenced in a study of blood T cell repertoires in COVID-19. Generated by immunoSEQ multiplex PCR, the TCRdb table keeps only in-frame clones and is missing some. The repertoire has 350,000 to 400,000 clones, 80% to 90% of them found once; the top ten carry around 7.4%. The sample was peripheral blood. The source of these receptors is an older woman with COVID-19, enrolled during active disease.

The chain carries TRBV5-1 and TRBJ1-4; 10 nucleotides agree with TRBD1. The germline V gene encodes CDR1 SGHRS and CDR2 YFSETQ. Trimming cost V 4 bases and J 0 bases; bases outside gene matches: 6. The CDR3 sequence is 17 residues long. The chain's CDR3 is CASSDPGQGSTNEKLFF. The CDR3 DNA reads TGCGCCAGCAGCGATCCGGGACAGGGGTCAACTAATGAAAAACTGTTTTTT.

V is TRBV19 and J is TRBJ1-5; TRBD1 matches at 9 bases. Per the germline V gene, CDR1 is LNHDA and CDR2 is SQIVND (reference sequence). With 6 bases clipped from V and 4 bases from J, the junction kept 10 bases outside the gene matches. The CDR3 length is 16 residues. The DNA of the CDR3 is TGTGCCAGTAGAGACAGGGGGAATTTTGGGAATCAGCCCCAGCATTTT. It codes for CASRDRGNFGNQPQHF.

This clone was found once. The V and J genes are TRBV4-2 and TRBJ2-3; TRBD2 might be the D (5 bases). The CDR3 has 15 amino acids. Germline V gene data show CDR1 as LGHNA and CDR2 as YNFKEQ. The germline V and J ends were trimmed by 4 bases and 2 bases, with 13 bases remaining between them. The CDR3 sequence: CASSPVSGDTDTQYF. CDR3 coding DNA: TGTGCCAGCAGCCCGGTTTCCGGGGACACAGATACGCAGTATTTT.

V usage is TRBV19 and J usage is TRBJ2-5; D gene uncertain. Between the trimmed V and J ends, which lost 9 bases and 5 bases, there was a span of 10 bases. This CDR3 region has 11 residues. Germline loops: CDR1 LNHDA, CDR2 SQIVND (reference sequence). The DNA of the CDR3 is TGTGCCAGCCTTTTCAGGGAGACCCAGTACTTC. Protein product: CASLFRETQYF. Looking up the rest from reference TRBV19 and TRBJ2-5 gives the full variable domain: DGGITQSPKYLFRKEGQNVTLSCEQNLNHDAMYWYRQDPGQGLRLIYYSQIVNDFQKGDIAEGYSVSREKKESFPLTVTSAQKNPTAFYLCASLFRETQYFGPGTRLLVL.

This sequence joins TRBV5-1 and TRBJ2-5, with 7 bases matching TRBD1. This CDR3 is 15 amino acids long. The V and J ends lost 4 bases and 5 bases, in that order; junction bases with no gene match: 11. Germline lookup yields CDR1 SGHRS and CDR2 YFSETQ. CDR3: CASSLSTGPLETQYF. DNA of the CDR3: TGCGCCAGCAGCCTATCGACAGGGCCCCTTGAGACCCAGTACTTC. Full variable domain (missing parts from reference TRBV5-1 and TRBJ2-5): KAGVTQTPRYLIKTRGQQVTLSCSPISGHRSVSWYQQTPGQGLQFLFEYFSETQRNKGNFPGRFSGRQFSNSRSEMNVSTLELGDSALYLCASSLSTGPLETQYFGPGTRLLVL.

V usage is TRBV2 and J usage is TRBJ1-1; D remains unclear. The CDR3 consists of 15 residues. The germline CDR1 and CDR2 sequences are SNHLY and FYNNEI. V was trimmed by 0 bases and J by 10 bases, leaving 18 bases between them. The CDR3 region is CASSEAPRSSGRAFF. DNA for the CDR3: TGTGCCAGCAGTGAAGCGCCGCGGAGCAGCGGCAGAGCTTTCTTT.

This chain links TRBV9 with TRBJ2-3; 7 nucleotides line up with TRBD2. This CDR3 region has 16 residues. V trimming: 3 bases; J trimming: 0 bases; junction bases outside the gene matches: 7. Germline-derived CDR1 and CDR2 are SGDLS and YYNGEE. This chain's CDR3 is CASSAQPGLSTDTQYF. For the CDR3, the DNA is TGTGCCAGCAGCGCCCAACCGGGACTAAGCACAGATACGCAGTATTTT.

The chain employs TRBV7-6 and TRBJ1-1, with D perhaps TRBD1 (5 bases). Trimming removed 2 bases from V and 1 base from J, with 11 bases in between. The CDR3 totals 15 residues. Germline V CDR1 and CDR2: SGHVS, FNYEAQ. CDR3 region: CASSLYLGQNTEAFF. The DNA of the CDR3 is TGTGCCAGCAGCTTATACTTAGGACAGAACACTGAAGCTTTCTTT.

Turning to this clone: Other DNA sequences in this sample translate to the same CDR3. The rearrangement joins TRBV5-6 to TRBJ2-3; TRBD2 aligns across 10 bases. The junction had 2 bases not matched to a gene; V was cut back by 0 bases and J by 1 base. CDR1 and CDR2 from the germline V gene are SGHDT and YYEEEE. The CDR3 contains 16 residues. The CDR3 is CASSLGLAGGTDTQYF. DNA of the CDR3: TGTGCCAGCAGCTTGGGTCTAGCGGGGGGCACAGATACGCAGTATTTT.

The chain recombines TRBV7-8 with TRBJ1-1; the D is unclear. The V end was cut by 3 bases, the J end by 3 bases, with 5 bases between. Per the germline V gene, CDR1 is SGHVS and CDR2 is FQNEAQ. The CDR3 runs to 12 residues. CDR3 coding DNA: TGTGCCAGCAGCTTCTCGTACACTGAAGCTTTCTTT. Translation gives CASSFSYTEAFF.

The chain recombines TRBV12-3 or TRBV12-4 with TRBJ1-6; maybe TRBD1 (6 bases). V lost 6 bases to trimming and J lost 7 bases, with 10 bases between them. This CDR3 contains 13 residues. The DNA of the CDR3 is TGTGCCAGCAGCCGGACAGCCAATTCACCCCTCCACTTT. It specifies CASSRTANSPLHF.

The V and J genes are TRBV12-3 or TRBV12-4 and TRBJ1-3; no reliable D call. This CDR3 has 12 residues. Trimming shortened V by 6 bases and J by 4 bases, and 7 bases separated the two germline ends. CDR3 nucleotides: TGTGCCAGCAGGGCCGGGGGAAACACCATATATTTT. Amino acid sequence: CASRAGGNTIYF.

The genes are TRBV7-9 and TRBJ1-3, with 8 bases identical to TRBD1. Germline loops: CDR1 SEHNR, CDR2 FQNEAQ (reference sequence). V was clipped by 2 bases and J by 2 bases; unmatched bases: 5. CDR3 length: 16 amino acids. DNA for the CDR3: TGTGCCAGCAGCTTATACCCGGACAGGGCTGGAAACACCATATATTTT. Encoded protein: CASSLYPDRAGNTIYF. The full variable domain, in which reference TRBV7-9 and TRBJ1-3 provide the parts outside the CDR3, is DTGVSQNPRHKITKRGQNVTFRCDPISEHNRLYWYRQTLGQGPEFLTYFQNEAQLEKSRLLSDRFSAERPKGSFSTLEIQRTEQGDSAMYLCASSLYPDRAGNTIYFGEGSWLTVV.

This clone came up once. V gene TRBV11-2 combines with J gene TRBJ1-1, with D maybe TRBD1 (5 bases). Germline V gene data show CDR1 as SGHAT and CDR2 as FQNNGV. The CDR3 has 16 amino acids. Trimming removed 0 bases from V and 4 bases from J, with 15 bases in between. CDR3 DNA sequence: TGTGCCAGCAGCTTAGATGTGTGGGGGGTCGGCACTGAAGCTTTCTTT. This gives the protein CASSLDVWGVGTEAFF.

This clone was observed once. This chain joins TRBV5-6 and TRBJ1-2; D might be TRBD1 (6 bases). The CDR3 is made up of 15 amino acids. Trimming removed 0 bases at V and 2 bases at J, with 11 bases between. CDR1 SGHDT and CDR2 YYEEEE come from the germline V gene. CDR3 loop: CASSLDGGPNYGYTF. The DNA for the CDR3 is TGTGCCAGCAGCTTGGACGGGGGGCCGAACTATGGCTACACCTTC.

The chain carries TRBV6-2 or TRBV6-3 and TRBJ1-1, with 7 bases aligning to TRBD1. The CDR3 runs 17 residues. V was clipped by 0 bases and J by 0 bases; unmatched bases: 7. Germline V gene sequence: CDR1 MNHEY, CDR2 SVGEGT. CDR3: CASSYSSSGTVNTEAFF. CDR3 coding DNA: TGTGCCAGCAGTTACTCATCTTCCGGGACAGTGAACACTGAAGCTTTCTTT.

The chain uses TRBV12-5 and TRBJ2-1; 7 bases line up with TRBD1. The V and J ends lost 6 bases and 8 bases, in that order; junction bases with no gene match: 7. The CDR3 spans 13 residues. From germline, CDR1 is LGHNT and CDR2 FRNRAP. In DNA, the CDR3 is TGTGCTAGTGGAGCTCAGGGGGTTCATGAGCAGTTCTTC. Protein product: CASGAQGVHEQFF.

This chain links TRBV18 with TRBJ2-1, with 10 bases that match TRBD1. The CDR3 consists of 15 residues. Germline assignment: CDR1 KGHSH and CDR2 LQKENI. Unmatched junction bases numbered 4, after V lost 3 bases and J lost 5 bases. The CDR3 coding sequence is TGTGCCAGCTCACCCAGACAGGGGGCTAACAATGAGCAGTTCTTC. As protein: CASSPRQGANNEQFF.

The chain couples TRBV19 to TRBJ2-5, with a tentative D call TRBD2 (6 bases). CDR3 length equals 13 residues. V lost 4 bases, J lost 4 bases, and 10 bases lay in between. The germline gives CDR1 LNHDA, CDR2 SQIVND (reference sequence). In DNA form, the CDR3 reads TGTGCCAGTAGTAGAGGACTAAGAGAGACCCAGTACTTC. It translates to CASSRGLRETQYF.

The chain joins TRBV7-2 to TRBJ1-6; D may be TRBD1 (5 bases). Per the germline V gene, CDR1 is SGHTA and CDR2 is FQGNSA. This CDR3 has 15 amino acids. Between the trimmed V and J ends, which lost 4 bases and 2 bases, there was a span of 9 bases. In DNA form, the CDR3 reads TGTGCCAGCAGCTCCTTGACAGCCTATAATTCACCCCTCCACTTT. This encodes CASSSLTAYNSPLHF.

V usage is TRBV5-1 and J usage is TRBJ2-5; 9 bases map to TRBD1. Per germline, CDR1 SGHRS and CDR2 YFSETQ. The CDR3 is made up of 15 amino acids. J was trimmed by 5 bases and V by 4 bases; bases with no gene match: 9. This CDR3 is CASSLGQGLVETQYF. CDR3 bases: TGCGCCAGCAGCCTAGGACAGGGGTTGGTGGAGACCCAGTACTTC.

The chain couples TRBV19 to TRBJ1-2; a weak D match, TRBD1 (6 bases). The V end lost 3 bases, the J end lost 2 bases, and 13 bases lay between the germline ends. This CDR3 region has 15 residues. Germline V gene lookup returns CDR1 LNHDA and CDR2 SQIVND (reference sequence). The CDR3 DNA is TGTGCCAGTAGTATGGGGGCCGGACAGAACTATGGCTACACCTTC. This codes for CASSMGAGQNYGYTF. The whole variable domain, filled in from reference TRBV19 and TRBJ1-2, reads DGGITQSPKYLFRKEGQNVTLSCEQNLNHDAMYWYRQDPGQGLRLIYYSQIVNDFQKGDIAEGYSVSREKKESFPLTVTSAQKNPTAFYLCASSMGAGQNYGYTFGSGTRLTVV.

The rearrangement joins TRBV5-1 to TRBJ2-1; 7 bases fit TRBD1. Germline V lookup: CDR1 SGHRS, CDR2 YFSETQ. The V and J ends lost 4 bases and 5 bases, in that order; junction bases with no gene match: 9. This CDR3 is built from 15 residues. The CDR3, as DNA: TGCGCCAGCAGCCCCATTTTGGGACAGAACAATGAGCAGTTCTTC. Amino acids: CASSPILGQNNEQFF.